The 25 T cell receptor beta chains below all came from one sample that was sequenced in a study of beta chain features in type 1 diabetes. Study findings and constraints: When Type 1 diabetes patients were examined, their TCRB CDR3s proved moderately but significantly shorter in all four CD4+ subsets.

Their specific antigens are unknown. Isolated RNA was reverse transcribed in full, so expressed TCRB transcripts were sequenced. Measured with immunoSEQ multiplex PCR; TCRdb has only the in-frame clones, and not every one. The sample consists of under 400,000 clones, over 10% of them appearing once. Sequencing used naive CD4+ T cells from blood. These receptor sequences come from a woman younger than 35 with type 1 diabetes.

This rearrangement joins TRBV25-1 to TRBJ1-2, with 9 bases matching TRBD1. Germline V gene lookup returns CDR1 MGHDK and CDR2 SYGVNS. There are 15 residues in the CDR3. V lost 2 bases, J lost 5 bases, and 6 bases stayed unmatched. CDR3 coding DNA: TGTGCCAGCAGTGAACCGGGACAGGGCCGGTATGGCTACACCTTC. The encoded protein is CASSEPGQGRYGYTF.

The sample holds a few counts of this clone. In DNA form, the CDR3 reads TGCAGCGTTGAAGCTAGCGGGAGCCGGGTCGAGCAGTACTTC. Translating gives CSVEASGSRVEQYF. The gene calls are TRBV29-1 and TRBJ2-7, with 10 bases fitting TRBD2. The CDR3 totals 14 residues. With 1 base clipped from V and 6 bases from J, the junction kept 6 bases outside the gene matches. Germline V gene data show CDR1 as SQVTM and CDR2 as ANQGSEA.

The gene calls are TRBV30 and TRBJ2-6, with D possibly being TRBD1 (5 bases). Germline lookup yields CDR1 GTSNPN and CDR2 SVGIG (reference sequence). The CDR3 totals 15 residues. With 3 bases removed from V and 0 bases from J, the gap between germline ends came to 9 bases. The CDR3: CAWRDTGSGANVLTF. The DNA of the CDR3 is TGTGCCTGGAGGGACACCGGCTCTGGGGCCAACGTCCTGACTTTC.

In this sample, this clone turned up a few times. This chain joins TRBV4-3 and TRBJ1-2; possibly TRBD1 for D (6 bases). The CDR3 is made up of 15 amino acids. V was clipped by 5 bases and J by 1 base, with 14 bases between them. The germline V gene encodes CDR1 LGHNA and CDR2 YSLEER. The CDR3 is CASSGRDTDNYGYTF. For the CDR3, the DNA is TGCGCCAGCAGCGGCCGGGACACAGATAACTATGGCTACACCTTC.

This clone was counted between two and nine times. V and J are TRBV5-1 and TRBJ2-1, with 8 bases fitting TRBD2. After removal of 0 bases from V and 6 bases from J, the junction contained 8 bases not matched to a gene. From germline, CDR1 is SGHRS and CDR2 YFSETQ. The CDR3 is 16 residues long. The CDR3 protein is CASSLETSGGRNEQFF. Here the CDR3 DNA reads TGCGCCAGCAGCTTGGAAACTAGCGGCGGTCGCAATGAGCAGTTCTTC.

Worth noting for this clone: Within the sample, other DNA sequences also encode this same CDR3. The CDR3 sequence is CASSLGEGEQYF. The CDR3 DNA follows: TGCGCCAGCAGCCTGGGGGAGGGCGAGCAGTACTTC. V usage is TRBV5-1 and J usage is TRBJ2-7; 7 bases align to TRBD2. Trimming took 4 bases from V and 6 from J; bases not matched to a gene: 4. Germline CDR1 is SGHRS and CDR2 is YFSETQ. This CDR3 spans 12 amino acids.

This clone was found a few times. This sample also contains other DNA sequences that code for the same CDR3. The rearrangement links TRBV18 to TRBJ2-3; D remains ambiguous. Germline CDR1 is KGHSH and CDR2 is LQKENI. The CDR3 sequence is 13 residues long. Trimming pared 3 bases from V and 1 base from J, leaving 5 bases between. The CDR3 sequence is CASSPQGTDTQYF. The CDR3 region has the DNA TGTGCCAGCTCACCGCAGGGCACAGATACGCAGTATTTT.

There are a few counts of this clone. The chain employs TRBV6-5 and TRBJ1-2; 9 positions match TRBD1. The CDR3 is 15 amino acids. V shed 4 bases and J 4 bases; nucleotides not matched to a gene: 7. Germline CDR1 reads MNHEY; CDR2 reads SVGAGI. DNA of the CDR3: TGTGCCAGCAGTTTCCAGACAGGGGGTCTCTATGGCTACACCTTC. It yields the protein CASSFQTGGLYGYTF.

This clone was seen a few times. V and J are TRBV7-9 and TRBJ2-3, with D possibly TRBD2 on 6 matching bases. The V gene lost 7 bases and the J gene lost 0 bases, with 17 bases spanning the gap. The germline V gene encodes CDR1 SEHNR and CDR2 FQNEAQ (reference sequence). The CDR3 covers 16 residues. The CDR3 DNA follows: TGTGCCAGCAACCTAACTCCGGAGGGAAGCACAGATACGCAGTATTTT. Encoded protein: CASNLTPEGSTDTQYF.

The table lists this clone with a few counts. This chain links TRBV7-3 with TRBJ2-1; no clear D. V was trimmed by 4 bases and J by 10 bases, leaving 8 bases between them. Per germline, CDR1 SGHTA and CDR2 FQGTGA. The CDR3 has 11 residues. The CDR3 DNA reads as TGTGCCAGCAGCTCGGGTAACGAGCAGTTCTTC. This sequence encodes CASSSGNEQFF. Using reference TRBV7-3 and TRBJ2-1 for the parts outside the CDR3, the full variable domain is GAGVSQTPSNKVTEKGKYVELRCDPISGHTALYWYRQSLGQGPEFLIYFQGTGAADDSGLPNDRFFAVRPEGSVSTLKIQRTERGDSAVYLCASSSGNEQFFGPGTRLTVL.

The rearrangement links TRBV4-3 to TRBJ2-1, with a weak D call TRBD2 (6 bases). Looked up from germline, CDR1 is LGHNA and CDR2 is YSLEER. The CDR3 is 16 residues long. Trimming cost V 4 bases and J 0 bases, with 13 bases left between them. This chain's CDR3 is CASSPRDGSSYNEQFF. In nucleotides, the CDR3 is TGCGCCAGCAGCCCTAGGGACGGGAGCTCCTACAATGAGCAGTTCTTC.

V gene TRBV7-8 combines with J gene TRBJ1-2, with TRBD1 identical over 7 bases. Germline V lookup: CDR1 SGHVS, CDR2 FQNEAQ. There are 17 residues in the CDR3. Unmatched junction bases numbered 12, after V lost 5 bases and J lost 0 bases. In nucleotides, the CDR3 is TGTGCCAGCAGCCTTGGTGGGATGACAGGGACTAACTATGGCTACACCTTC. This translates into CASSLGGMTGTNYGYTF. Based on the CDR3 plus reference TRBV7-8 and TRBJ1-2, the full variable domain is GAGVSQSPRYKVAKRGQDVALRCDPISGHVSLFWYQQALGQGPEFLTYFQNEAQLDKSGLPSDRFFAERPEGSVSTLKIQRTQQEDSAVYLCASSLGGMTGTNYGYTFGSGTRLTVV.

This clone was detected only a few times. The V call is TRBV29-1, the J call TRBJ1-1; D is undetermined. Germline CDR1 reads SQVTM; CDR2 reads ANQGSEA. The CDR3 consists of 14 residues. V lost 6 bases and J 1 base, leaving 15 bases between the germline ends. The CDR3 reads CSVNQRLQNTEAFF. The CDR3 DNA reads as TGCAGCGTCAATCAGCGGCTTCAGAACACTGAAGCTTTCTTT.

The CDR3 here is CSVAPRLAGLNTEAFF. Here the CDR3 DNA reads TGCAGCGTCGCCCCCCGCCTGGCAGGGCTGAACACTGAAGCTTTCTTT. This chain joins TRBV29-1 and TRBJ1-1, with D possibly TRBD1 on 5 matching bases. Trimming removed 6 bases from V and 0 bases from J, with 20 bases in between. Germline loops: CDR1 SQVTM, CDR2 ANQGSEA. The CDR3 covers 16 residues.

The table lists this clone with a few counts. The chain couples TRBV30 to TRBJ2-1; TRBD2 agrees at 10 bases. Trimming cost V 8 bases and J 3 bases; bases outside gene matches: 4. Germline-derived CDR1 and CDR2 are GTSNPN and SVGIG (reference sequence). The length of the CDR3 is 13 residues. Written as DNA, the CDR3 is TGTGCCGAAAGCGGGAGGGGCTACAATGAGCAGTTCTTC. Its translation: CAESGRGYNEQFF.

This sequence joins TRBV4-2 and TRBJ2-7; TRBD2 matches at 7 bases. Per the germline V gene, CDR1 is LGHNA and CDR2 is YNFKEQ. The CDR3 is made up of 16 amino acids. V lost 0 bases to trimming and J lost 4 bases; unmatched junction nucleotides: 9. CDR3 DNA sequence: TGTGCCAGCAGCCAAGATTGGGCTAGCGGAGAATACGAGCAGTACTTC. Protein product: CASSQDWASGEYEQYF.

The chain couples TRBV4-3 to TRBJ2-3; 10 bases line up with TRBD2. V lost 1 base, J lost 13 bases, and 5 bases stayed unmatched. The CDR3 sequence is 13 residues long. Germline CDR1 is LGHNA and CDR2 is YSLEER. The CDR3 DNA reads as TGCGCCAGCAGCCAAGCTAGCGGGAGTCTTGAGTATTTT. It is translated as CASSQASGSLEYF.

This clone came up a few times. The CDR3, as DNA: TGTGCCAGCACGGCGGGGGGCTACGAGCAGTACTTC. Amino acid sequence: CASTAGGYEQYF. The J gene is TRBJ2-7, the V gene TRBV28; 8 bases agree with TRBD2. CDR1 and CDR2 from the germline V gene are MDHEN and SYDVKM. The CDR3 runs 12 residues. V gave up 7 bases and J gave up 3 bases; unmatched junction bases: 2.

The chain has TRBV29-1 and TRBJ2-2; 10 bases match TRBD2. Per the germline V gene, CDR1 is SQVTM and CDR2 is ANQGSEA. The CDR3 totals 15 residues. V lost 6 bases, J lost 7 bases, and 11 bases stayed unmatched. This CDR3 is CSVCLRLAGGGELFF. The DNA for the CDR3 is TGCAGCGTCTGCCTCCGACTAGCGGGTGGCGGGGAGCTGTTTTTT.

This clone has only a few counts. The chain uses TRBV29-1 and TRBJ2-3; 9 nucleotides agree with TRBD2. The V segment lost 6 bases and the J segment 1 base; nucleotides outside the gene matches: 8. The length of the CDR3 is 15 residues. CDR1 is SQVTM and CDR2 is ANQGSEA in the germline V gene. The CDR3 reads CSVRILAGRTDTQYF. The CDR3 DNA sequence: TGCAGCGTCCGAATCCTAGCGGGGCGCACAGATACGCAGTATTTT.

This clone was picked up a small number of times. The V call is TRBV11-2, the J call TRBJ1-5, with D possibly being TRBD1 (6 bases). The CDR3 has 14 residues. V was clipped by 5 bases and J by 4 bases, with 12 bases between them. Looked up from germline, CDR1 is SGHAT and CDR2 is FQNNGV. This CDR3 is CASSTRQDNQPQHF. The CDR3 DNA reads TGTGCCAGCAGCACCCGACAGGATAATCAGCCCCAGCATTTT.

This clone turned up a few times. The CDR3 bases are TGTGCCTGGTCTCAGGGGCCGCGGGGCTACACCTTC. Encoded protein: CAWSQGPRGYTF. The rearrangement joins TRBV30 to TRBJ1-2; perhaps TRBD1 as D (6 bases). V lost 5 bases and J lost 8, with 15 bases in between. The CDR3 length is 12 residues. Per the germline V gene, CDR1 is GTSNPN and CDR2 is SVGIG (reference sequence).

The genes are TRBV7-2 and TRBJ2-7; TRBD1 aligns across 7 bases. V lost 2 bases, J lost 7 bases, and 11 bases stayed unmatched. The CDR3 is 15 amino acids. CDR1 is SGHTA and CDR2 is FQGNSA in the germline V gene. CDR3 sequence: CASSLQTGDGWEQYF. Written as DNA, the CDR3 is TGTGCCAGCAGCTTACAAACAGGGGACGGATGGGAGCAGTACTTC.

The chain joins TRBV25-1 to TRBJ2-1; D is possibly TRBD1 (5 bases). V lost 10 bases, J lost 6 bases, and 13 bases lay in between. In germline, CDR1 is MGHDK, CDR2 SYGVNS. The CDR3 consists of 12 residues. The CDR3 DNA is TGTGCCACCCAGGGAATACGCAATGAGCAGTTCTTC. Translation: CATQGIRNEQFF.

There are a few counts of this clone. CDR3: CASSPWTGGSKDYEQYF. CDR3 sequence (DNA): TGTGCCAGCAGCCCTTGGACAGGGGGCTCTAAGGACTACGAGCAGTACTTC. The chain links TRBV10-3 to TRBJ2-7, with 11 positions matching TRBD1. The V gene end was trimmed by 10 bases and the J gene end by 3 bases; junction bases not matched to a gene: 17. Germline-derived CDR1 and CDR2 are ENHRY and SYGVKD. The CDR3 extends over 17 amino acids.